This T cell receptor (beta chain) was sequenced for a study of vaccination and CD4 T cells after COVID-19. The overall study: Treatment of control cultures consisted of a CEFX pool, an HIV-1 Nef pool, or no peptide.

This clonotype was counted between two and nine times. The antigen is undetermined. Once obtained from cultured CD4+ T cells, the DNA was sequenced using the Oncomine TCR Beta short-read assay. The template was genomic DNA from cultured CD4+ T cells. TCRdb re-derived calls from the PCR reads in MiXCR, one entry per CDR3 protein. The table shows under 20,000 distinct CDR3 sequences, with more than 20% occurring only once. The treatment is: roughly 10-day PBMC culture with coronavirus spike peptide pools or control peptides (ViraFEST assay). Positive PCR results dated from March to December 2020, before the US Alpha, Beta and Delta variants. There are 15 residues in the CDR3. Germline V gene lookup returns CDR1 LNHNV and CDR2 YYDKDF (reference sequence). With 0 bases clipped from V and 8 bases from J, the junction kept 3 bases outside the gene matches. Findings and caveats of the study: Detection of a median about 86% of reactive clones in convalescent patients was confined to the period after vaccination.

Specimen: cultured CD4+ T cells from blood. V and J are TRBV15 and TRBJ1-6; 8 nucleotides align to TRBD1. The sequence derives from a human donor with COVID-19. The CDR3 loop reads CATSREDRVYSPLHF. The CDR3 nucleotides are TGTGCCACCAGCAGAGAGGACAGGGTTTATTCACCCCTCCACTTT.